This entry features one T cell receptor (beta chain) sequence. The data are from a study of blood T cell repertoires in COVID-19. TCRdb keeps only in-frame clones here, not all; method: immunoSEQ multiplex PCR. Of about 140,000 clones detected, 82% appear once; the ten largest clones hold about 4.2%. This receptor was identified in a woman of 80 years or more with acute or convalescent COVID-19. Sequencing was done on a sample of peripheral blood.

The CDR3 DNA sequence: TGCGCCAGCAGCCCGTACTGGGGACTGCAGACGAGCTCCTATAATTCACCCCTCCACTTT. Translation: CASSPYWGLQTSSYNSPLHF. The chain uses TRBV5-1 and TRBJ1-6; D possibly corresponds to TRBD1 (5 bases). The V gene's germline CDR1 is SGHRS and CDR2 YFSETQ. V shed 4 bases and J shed 0 bases, with 23 bases lying between them. This CDR3 contains 20 residues. The variable domain in full, completed from reference TRBV5-1 and TRBJ1-6, reads KAGVTQTPRYLIKTRGQQVTLSCSPISGHRSVSWYQQTPGQGLQFLFEYFSETQRNKGNFPGRFSGRQFSNSRSEMNVSTLELGDSALYLCASSPYWGLQTSSYNSPLHFGNGTRLTVT.